This T cell receptor beta chain is from a study of early T cells in non-severe SARS-CoV-2 infection. About the research overall: RNA in bulk from unsorted whole blood was sequenced, and chains were unpaired.

This clonotype has at least ten counts. CDR1 LNHDA and CDR2 SQIVND come from the germline V gene (reference sequence). CDR3 length: 15 amino acids. V gave up 7 bases and J gave up 1 base, with 11 bases separating them. Each cDNA molecule carried a unique molecular identifier. TCRdb independently ran MiXCR on the 5' RACE reads; one entry per CDR3 protein. This sample carries roughly 100,000 distinct CDR3 sequences, around 12% of them seen once, and the ten largest clones take 6% to 7%. The clonotype was recovered from an adult who was a healthcare worker with PCR-confirmed SARS-CoV-2 infection or an uninfected control (not recorded which). The specimen was whole blood. The rearrangement uses TRBV19 and TRBJ2-6; D not resolved. The CDR3 DNA reads as TGTGCCAGTAAAACTCTTACGTCTGGGGCCAACGTCCTGACTTTC. It codes for CASKTLTSGANVLTF.